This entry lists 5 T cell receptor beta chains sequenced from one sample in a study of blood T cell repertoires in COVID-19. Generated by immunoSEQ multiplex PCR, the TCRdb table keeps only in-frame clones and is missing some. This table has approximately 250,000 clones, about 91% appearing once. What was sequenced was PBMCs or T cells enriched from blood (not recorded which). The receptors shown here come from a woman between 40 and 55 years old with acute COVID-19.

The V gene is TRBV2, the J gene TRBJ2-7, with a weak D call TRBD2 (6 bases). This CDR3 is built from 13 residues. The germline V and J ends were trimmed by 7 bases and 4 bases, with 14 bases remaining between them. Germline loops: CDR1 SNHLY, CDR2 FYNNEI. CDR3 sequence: CASKGGERYEQYF. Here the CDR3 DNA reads TGTGCCAGCAAGGGCGGGGAAAGGTACGAGCAGTACTTC.

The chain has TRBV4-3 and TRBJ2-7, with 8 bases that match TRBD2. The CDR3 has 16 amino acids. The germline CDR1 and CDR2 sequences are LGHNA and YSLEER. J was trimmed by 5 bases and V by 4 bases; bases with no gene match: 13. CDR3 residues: CASSPLAGRTSHEQYV. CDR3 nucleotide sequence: TGCGCCAGCAGCCCCTTAGCGGGAAGGACGAGTCACGAGCAGTACGTC.

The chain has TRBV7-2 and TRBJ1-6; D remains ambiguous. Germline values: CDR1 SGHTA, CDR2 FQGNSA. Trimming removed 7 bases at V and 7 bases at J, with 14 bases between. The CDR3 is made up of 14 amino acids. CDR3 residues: CASKVDNPNSPLHF. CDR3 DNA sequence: TGTGCCAGCAAAGTCGACAACCCCAATTCACCCCTCCACTTT.

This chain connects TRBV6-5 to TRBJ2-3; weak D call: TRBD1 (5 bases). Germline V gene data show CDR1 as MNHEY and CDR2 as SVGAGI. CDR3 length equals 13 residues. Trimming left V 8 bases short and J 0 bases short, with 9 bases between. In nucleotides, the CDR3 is TGTGCCAGCCGAGGACAAAGCACAGATACGCAGTATTTT. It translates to CASRGQSTDTQYF.

CDR3: CASSLSSGAYEQYF. The CDR3 region has the DNA TGTGCCAGCAGCTTATCGAGCGGGGCGTACGAGCAGTACTTC. V usage is TRBV11-2 and J usage is TRBJ2-7; 7 bases match TRBD2. V lost 2 bases, J lost 4 bases, and 5 bases stayed unmatched. The CDR3 length is 14 residues. The germline V gene has CDR1 SGHAT and CDR2 FQNNGV.